Listed here are 20 T cell receptor beta chains from one sample, sequenced in a study of T cell changes during pregnancy in multiple sclerosis. Generated by immunoSEQ multiplex PCR, the TCRdb table keeps only in-frame clones and is missing some. The sample holds 60,000 to 80,000 clones, around 85% seen once. Sample: peripheral blood, taken before pregnancy. Receptors were obtained from a female donor with multiple sclerosis, enrolled in a pregnancy study.

There are a few counts of this clone. The V gene is TRBV23-1, the J gene TRBJ2-1; TRBD2 is a possible D gene (6 bases). TRBV23-1 is classed as an ORF, of uncertain function. Trimming removed 4 bases at V and 9 bases at J, with 22 bases between. The length of the CDR3 is 16 residues. CDR3: CASSRSVAGGWSEQFF. The CDR3 region has the DNA TGCGCCAGCAGTCGGTCCGTCGCCGGGGGATGGAGTGAGCAGTTCTTC.

The rearrangement joins TRBV7-2 to TRBJ1-2, with D unresolved. The germline gives CDR1 SGHTA, CDR2 FQGNSA. The CDR3 covers 13 residues. The V and J ends lost 2 bases and 6 bases respectively, with 10 bases between them. CDR3 amino acids: CASSLYGEDGYTF. CDR3 bases: TGTGCCAGCAGCTTATATGGGGAGGATGGCTACACCTTC. Complete variable domain (other parts from reference TRBV7-2 and TRBJ1-2): GAGVSQSPSNKVTEKGKDVELRCDPISGHTALYWYRQSLGQGLEFLIYFQGNSAPDKSGLPSDRFSAERTGGSVSTLTIQRTQQEDSAVYLCASSLYGEDGYTFGSGTRLTVV.

The V gene is TRBV19, the J gene TRBJ2-2, with 8 positions matching TRBD2. This CDR3 spans 16 amino acids. The ends lost 9 bases at V and 0 bases at J; junction bases unmatched: 9. Germline V CDR1 and CDR2: LNHDA, SQIVND (reference sequence). CDR3 protein: CASKGASGSNTGELFF. Written as DNA, the CDR3 is TGTGCCAGCAAAGGGGCTAGCGGGTCGAACACCGGGGAGCTGTTTTTT.

The chain employs TRBV2 and TRBJ1-4, with TRBD1 matching 10 bases. V gave up 1 base and J gave up 4 bases; unmatched junction bases: 3. The CDR3 spans 16 residues. Germline V CDR1 and CDR2: SNHLY, FYNNEI. CDR3 region: CASSEGWDRGNEKLFF. Written as DNA, the CDR3 is TGTGCCAGCAGTGAAGGTTGGGACAGGGGTAATGAAAAACTGTTTTTT.

J is TRBJ1-5 and V is TRBV12-5; D is unclear. The length of the CDR3 is 15 residues. Germline loops: CDR1 LGHNT, CDR2 FRNRAP. V was pared by 1 base and J by 4 bases, with 11 bases between. CDR3 amino acids: CASGLEAGPNQPQHF. The CDR3 DNA reads TGTGCTAGTGGTTTGGAGGCAGGCCCAAATCAGCCCCAGCATTTT.

A few counts support this clone. The rearrangement uses TRBV30 and TRBJ1-2; perhaps TRBD1 as D (5 bases). Germline CDR1 reads GTSNPN; CDR2 reads SVGIG (reference sequence). This CDR3 spans 13 amino acids. Trimming took 1 base from V and 7 from J, leaving 13 bases between them. In DNA, the CDR3 is TGTGCCTGGAGTGGTTTCAGGGATCGTGGCTACACCTTC. The encoded protein is CAWSGFRDRGYTF.

This chain joins TRBV5-4 and TRBJ2-5; D is possibly TRBD2 (5 bases). This CDR3 has 14 residues. Germline CDR1 reads SGHNT; CDR2 reads YYREEE (reference sequence). V lost 3 bases and J lost 4, with 13 bases in between. CDR3 DNA: TGTGCCAGCAGCTCGGCGACTATAATAGAGACCCAGTACTTC. Protein sequence: CASSSATIIETQYF.

V is TRBV30 and J is TRBJ1-2; D gene ambiguous. V was clipped by 0 bases and J by 1 base, with 12 bases between them. Germline CDR1 is GTSNPN and CDR2 is SVGIG (reference sequence). CDR3 length equals 15 residues. CDR3 loop: CAWSVYPVNNYGYTF. In nucleotides, the CDR3 is TGTGCCTGGAGTGTATATCCGGTAAATAACTATGGCTACACCTTC.

The chain employs TRBV7-6 and TRBJ2-1; 16 bases are a match to TRBD2. J was trimmed by 4 bases and V by 5 bases; bases with no gene match: 8. The CDR3 contains 18 residues. Germline V CDR1 and CDR2: SGHVS, FNYEAQ. This chain's CDR3 is CASSIIPGLAGGYNEQFF. DNA of the CDR3: TGTGCCAGCAGCATAATACCGGGACTAGCGGGAGGGTACAATGAGCAGTTCTTC. Variable domain in full (rest from reference TRBV7-6 and TRBJ2-1): GAGVSQSPRYKVTKRGQDVALRCDPISGHVSLYWYRQALGQGPEFLTYFNYEAQQDKSGLPNDRFSAERPEGSISTLTIQRTEQRDSAMYRCASSIIPGLAGGYNEQFFGPGTRLTVL.

The chain's CDR3 is CASMASGYNEQFF. The CDR3 DNA follows: TGTGCCAGCATGGCTAGCGGCTACAATGAGCAGTTCTTC. The chain recombines TRBV2 with TRBJ2-1, with 7 bases identical to TRBD2. V dropped 7 bases and J dropped 3; count of bases not matched to a gene: 3. Germline CDR1 SNHLY, CDR2 FYNNEI. The length of the CDR3 is 13 residues.

V and J are TRBV6-8 and TRBJ1-4; 8 nucleotides agree with TRBD1. This CDR3 comprises 17 residues. The junction had 16 bases not matched to a gene; V was cut back by 6 bases and J by 7 bases. Germline assignment: CDR1 MNHGY and CDR2 SAAAGT. The CDR3 DNA sequence: TGTGCCAGCAGCTCGGACAGGGAGGGCCTTTATGGTGAAAAACTGTTTTTT. Its protein product is CASSSDREGLYGEKLFF.

This rearrangement joins TRBV10-3 to TRBJ2-2; perhaps TRBD1 as D (5 bases). Germline CDR1 reads ENHRY; CDR2 reads SYGVKD. V was pared by 0 bases and J by 4 bases, with 12 bases between. This CDR3 has 16 residues. CDR3 protein: CAISESGRAGTGELFF. The CDR3 DNA sequence: TGTGCCATCAGTGAGTCGGGCAGGGCAGGCACCGGGGAGCTGTTTTTT.

The V gene is TRBV5-1, the J gene TRBJ1-2; perhaps TRBD1 as D (5 bases). Germline V CDR1 and CDR2: SGHRS, YFSETQ. This CDR3 is 16 amino acids long. Trimming removed 1 base from V and 1 base from J, with 14 bases in between. The CDR3 protein is CASSLMGQGGNYGYTF. As DNA, the CDR3 is TGCGCCAGCAGCTTGATGGGCCAGGGAGGTAACTATGGCTACACCTTC.

This chain connects TRBV5-4 to TRBJ2-7; 9 nucleotides align to TRBD2. Germline CDR1 reads SGHNT; CDR2 reads YYREEE (reference sequence). The CDR3 spans 13 residues. CDR3 DNA sequence: TGTGCTAGTGGGCCGGGACTAGCTTCCGAGCAGTACTTC. Encoded protein: CASGPGLASEQYF.

V gene TRBV27 combines with J gene TRBJ1-5; D possibly corresponds to TRBD1 (5 bases). Germline CDR1 reads MNHEY; CDR2 reads SMNVEV (reference sequence). The CDR3 has 17 residues. V was cut by 5 bases and J by 0 bases, with 17 bases left in between. The chain's CDR3 is CASSPLPGLDSNQPQHF. The CDR3 nucleotides are TGTGCCAGCAGTCCACTACCGGGACTGGATAGCAATCAGCCCCAGCATTTT.

This clone came up once. The gene calls are TRBV27 and TRBJ2-2, with 10 bases aligning to TRBD1. V lost 7 bases and J lost 6; bases outside the gene matches: 5. CDR1 MNHEY and CDR2 SMNVEV come from the germline V gene (reference sequence). The CDR3 runs 14 residues. The CDR3 nucleotides are TGTGCCAGCAACGCGGGACAGGGGCCCGGGGAGCTGTTTTTT. It yields the protein CASNAGQGPGELFF.

J is TRBJ1-4 and V is TRBV11-2; 10 bases fit TRBD1. The V and J ends lost 5 bases and 9 bases, in that order; junction bases with no gene match: 9. The CDR3 extends over 15 amino acids. Germline V gene sequence: CDR1 SGHAT, CDR2 FQNNGV. In nucleotides, the CDR3 is TGTGCCAGCAGCCTCCCCGGGACAGGGGCCAAAAAACTGTTTTTT. It translates to CASSLPGTGAKKLFF.

The rearrangement links TRBV4-3 to TRBJ1-2; 7 bases align to TRBD1. The ends lost 3 bases at V and 5 bases at J; junction bases unmatched: 12. This CDR3 is built from 16 residues. Per the germline V gene, CDR1 is LGHNA and CDR2 is YSLEER. The CDR3, as DNA: TGCGCCAGCAGCCAGAGCGGACAGGCCCCCCGGTATGGCTACACCTTC. Translation gives CASSQSGQAPRYGYTF.

The chain combines TRBV18 with TRBJ2-5; 16 positions match TRBD2. In germline, CDR1 is KGHSH, CDR2 LQKENI. Trimming at V came to 1 base and at J to 5 bases, leaving 13 bases not matched to a gene. The length of the CDR3 is 20 residues. The CDR3 nucleotides are TGTGCCAGCTCACCACGACAAGGGACTAGCGGGAGGGCTCAGGATGAGACCCAGTACTTC. Translating it yields CASSPRQGTSGRAQDETQYF.

The chain joins TRBV4-1 to TRBJ1-1; 7 bases are shared with TRBD1. V lost 4 bases, J lost 5 bases, and 13 bases stayed unmatched. Germline assignment: CDR1 MGHRA and CDR2 YSYEKL. The CDR3 totals 16 residues. The CDR3 sequence: CASSLKEDRVRTEAFF. The CDR3 DNA is TGCGCCAGCAGCCTAAAAGAAGACAGGGTGAGGACTGAAGCTTTCTTT.